The sequence of this TCR beta chain was determined in a study of cytomegalovirus exposure and HLA in healthy donors. Details on this clone: Its specificity is unknown.

The CDR3 totals 15 residues. Germline CDR1 reads SGHAT; CDR2 reads FQNNGV. J gave up 7 bases and V 4 bases, and 12 bases lay outside the gene matches. Study-level points and caveats: Later analysis identified several of the most significant clusters that appeared linked to common viral pathogens.

Use of 60 Vbeta and 13 Jbeta primers characterized the PCR. Clones were read by immunoSEQ multiplex PCR, and TCRdb kept only the in-frame ones, dropping some. The data show about 150,000 clones, with 80% seen just once and about 13% held by the top ten. The sample was PBMCs. The TCR was taken from a man younger than 45 in good health and CMV-seropositive. The chain has TRBV11-2 and TRBJ1-1, with 7 bases aligning to TRBD1. The CDR3 DNA follows: TGTGCCAGCAGCTATACCCGGGACAGACAAGATGAAGCTTTCTTT. Protein product: CASSYTRDRQDEAFF.